This T cell receptor (beta chain) was identified in a study of cytomegalovirus exposure and HLA in healthy donors. Regarding this clone: Its antigen is not identified.

The study, taken as a whole, reports: TCR sequences were mostly rare, though some public TCRs occurred in many donors.

The PCR contained 60 Vbeta and 13 Jbeta primers. Original data processing: In a later analysis, approximately 73 million unique TCR beta chains included roughly 11 million shared by two or more donors. Sequencing was performed with immunoSEQ multiplex PCR; in TCRdb, only in-frame clones are kept and a portion is missing. Clonal size and the V and J genes are those of that table, whereas D and trimming came from the DNA. There are 100,000 to 150,000 clones in the sample; roughly 70% occur only once, and approximately 3.5% lies in the top ten. Sequenced input: PBMCs. The clonotype was recovered from a man aged 25-45 years in good health and CMV-seronegative.

This chain's CDR3 is CASSLSAGNTEAFF. The CDR3 nucleotides are TGTGCCAGCAGCCTCTCGGCGGGGAACACTGAAGCTTTCTTT. The chain links TRBV11-3 to TRBJ1-1, with unresolved D. Trimming stripped 5 bases from V and 1 base from J, with 11 bases between. The CDR3 totals 14 residues. CDR1 SGHNT and CDR2 YENEEA come from the germline V gene. Using reference TRBV11-3 and TRBJ1-1 for the parts outside the CDR3, the full variable domain is EAGVVQSPRYKIIEKKQPVAFWCNPISGHNTLYWYLQNLGQGPELLIRYENEEAVDDSQLPKDRFSAERLKGVDSTLKIQPAELGDSAVYLCASSLSAGNTEAFFGQGTRLTVV.